This passage covers 24 T cell receptor beta chains from one sample sequenced in a study of cytomegalovirus exposure and HLA in healthy donors. A multiplex PCR was run with 60 Vbeta primers and 13 Jbeta primers. Clones were sequenced by immunoSEQ multiplex PCR, and TCRdb holds only the in-frame ones, with some missing. The table shows 190,000 or so clones, with 79% occurring only once. Sequencing was done on a sample of PBMCs. These receptors were collected from a girl between 5 and 17 years old in good health and CMV-seropositive.

This chain uses TRBV6-5 with TRBJ1-1, with D maybe TRBD1 (5 bases). V was pared by 0 bases and J by 4 bases, with 12 bases between. The CDR3 consists of 15 residues. Germline V gene data show CDR1 as MNHEY and CDR2 as SVGAGI. The CDR3 nucleotides read TGTGCCAGCAGTTACTCGTCAGGGTCTCGCACTGAAGCTTTCTTT. Translated: CASSYSSGSRTEAFF.

The gene calls are TRBV9 and TRBJ1-1; a weak D match, TRBD1 (5 bases). This CDR3 contains 11 residues. In germline, CDR1 is SGDLS, CDR2 YYNGEE. Trimming shortened V by 5 bases and J by 10 bases, and 12 bases separated the two germline ends. CDR3 region: CASSGGVGAFF. The CDR3, as DNA: TGTGCCAGCAGTGGGGGGGTGGGAGCTTTCTTT.

This sequence joins TRBV7-9 and TRBJ2-5, with no clear D. V lost 7 bases, J lost 4 bases, and 7 bases lay in between. The CDR3 contains 11 residues. Germline V CDR1 and CDR2: SEHNR, FQNEAQ (reference sequence). DNA of the CDR3: TGTGCCAGCACCCTAGGAGAGACCCAGTACTTC. It specifies CASTLGETQYF.

The CDR3 loop reads CASSGSTSGGEETQYF. Written as DNA, the CDR3 is TGTGCCAGCAGCGGATCGACTAGCGGGGGGGAGGAGACCCAGTACTTC. The rearrangement uses TRBV7-8 and TRBJ2-5; 14 nucleotides agree with TRBD2. The CDR3 runs to 16 residues. With 5 bases clipped from V and 5 bases from J, the junction kept 7 bases outside the gene matches. Germline V CDR1 and CDR2: SGHVS, FQNEAQ.

CDR3 coding DNA: TGTGCCAGCAGCTTAGAGCCCGGGACAGGGCCCTACGAGCAGTACTTC. Its protein is CASSLEPGTGPYEQYF. This sequence joins TRBV7-2 and TRBJ2-7, with TRBD1 matching over 9 bases. CDR3 length: 16 amino acids. In germline, CDR1 is SGHTA, CDR2 FQGNSA. J lost 2 bases, V lost 1 base, and 6 bases had no gene match.

This clone has only a few counts. The sample contains more than one DNA sequence encoding this CDR3. The J gene is TRBJ2-5, the V gene TRBV6-1; 12 bases are shared with TRBD2. The V gene's germline CDR1 is MNHNS and CDR2 SASEGT. The CDR3 loop spans 15 amino acids. With 4 bases clipped from V and 2 bases from J, the junction kept 2 bases outside the gene matches. CDR3 protein: CASSGLAGEQETQYF. CDR3 DNA: TGTGCCAGCAGTGGACTAGCGGGGGAACAAGAGACCCAGTACTTC.

The chain employs TRBV19 and TRBJ1-4; TRBD1 might be the D (5 bases). Germline CDR1 is LNHDA and CDR2 is SQIVND (reference sequence). Trimming took 5 bases from V and 5 from J, leaving 18 bases between them. This CDR3 spans 16 amino acids. CDR3 DNA: TGTGCCAGTAGTTCCGTCAATAGACAGAGCAATGAAAAACTGTTTTTT. Protein: CASSSVNRQSNEKLFF.

Regarding this clone: This specimen includes other DNA sequences encoding the same CDR3. This chain joins TRBV9 and TRBJ2-3; TRBD2 aligns across 8 bases. This CDR3 comprises 15 residues. After removal of 0 bases from V and 2 bases from J, the junction contained 2 bases not matched to a gene. CDR1 and CDR2 from the germline V gene are SGDLS and YYNGEE. The CDR3: CASSVGGGPTDTQYF. CDR3 DNA sequence: TGTGCCAGCAGCGTAGGCGGGGGGCCCACAGATACGCAGTATTTT.

This chain connects TRBV5-1 to TRBJ2-7, with 7 nucleotides matching TRBD2. The trim removed 0 bases at V and 0 bases at J, leaving 9 bases unmatched. Germline assignment: CDR1 SGHRS and CDR2 YFSETQ. This CDR3 is built from 17 residues. The CDR3 reads CASSLGDRGGSSYEQYF. In nucleotides, the CDR3 is TGCGCCAGCAGCTTGGGGGACCGCGGGGGAAGCTCCTACGAGCAGTACTTC.

This clone was seen only a few times. V is TRBV6-5 and J is TRBJ1-2; D is possibly TRBD1 (6 bases). The V end was cut by 6 bases, the J end by 8 bases, with 19 bases between. The CDR3 contains 14 residues. Germline CDR1 is MNHEY and CDR2 is SVGAGI. The CDR3 reads CASRAINDRQGYTF. CDR3 DNA sequence: TGTGCCAGCAGGGCGATAAATGACAGGCAGGGCTACACCTTC.

This clone was recorded a few times. V usage is TRBV11-3 and J usage is TRBJ1-2, with D possibly TRBD1 on 5 matching bases. Per the germline V gene, CDR1 is SGHNT and CDR2 is YENEEA. The CDR3 is made up of 16 amino acids. Deletions cut 5 bases from V and 3 bases from J, with 19 bases between. In DNA form, the CDR3 reads TGTGCCAGCAGCCCCCATGGGGGGGTTCCGGACTATGGCTACACCTTC. As protein: CASSPHGGVPDYGYTF.

This clone was counted a few times. This chain connects TRBV10-2 to TRBJ1-1, with D hard to call. The length of the CDR3 is 15 residues. Germline lookup yields CDR1 WSHSY and CDR2 SAAADI. V dropped 0 bases and J dropped 1 base, with 9 bases sitting between them. CDR3 nucleotide sequence: TGCGCCAGCAGTGAGTCGAGAAGAGGGAACACTGAAGCTTTCTTT. Translation gives CASSESRRGNTEAFF.

V usage is TRBV6-4 and J usage is TRBJ2-3; possible D gene TRBD2, 5 bases. V was pared by 3 bases and J by 1 base, with 11 bases between. Germline V gives CDR1 MRHNA, CDR2 SNTAGT. The CDR3 is 15 residues long. The CDR3 DNA is TGTGCCAGCAGTGATAGCGACGGGGGCACAGATACGCAGTATTTT. Residues: CASSDSDGGTDTQYF.

This rearrangement joins TRBV7-9 to TRBJ2-7, with a possible D match to TRBD1 (5 bases). Germline CDR1 and CDR2: SEHNR and FQNEAQ (reference sequence). This CDR3 is built from 12 residues. V was clipped by 5 bases and J by 4 bases, with 9 bases between them. The CDR3 DNA reads as TGTGCCAGCAGCACCGACAGTTACGAGCAGTACTTC. Translated: CASSTDSYEQYF.

The chain is built from TRBV2 and TRBJ2-7, with 10 bases fitting TRBD1. Germline assignment: CDR1 SNHLY and CDR2 FYNNEI. The CDR3 extends over 14 amino acids. V shed 5 bases and J 7 bases; nucleotides not matched to a gene: 8. The CDR3 loop reads CASSWDRGQGEQYF. In DNA form, the CDR3 reads TGTGCCAGCAGTTGGGACAGGGGCCAGGGGGAGCAGTACTTC.

The chain employs TRBV5-6 and TRBJ2-7; tentatively, D is TRBD1 (6 bases). Trimming took off 0 bases at V and 3 bases at J, with 7 bases between the two ends. The CDR3 length is 13 residues. Per the germline V gene, CDR1 is SGHDT and CDR2 is YYEEEE. Here the CDR3 reads CASSLEDSYEQYF. CDR3 nucleotides: TGTGCCAGCAGCTTGGAGGACAGCTACGAGCAGTACTTC.

The chain has TRBV6-5 and TRBJ2-7; TRBD1 is a possible D gene (6 bases). Looked up from germline, CDR1 is MNHEY and CDR2 is SVGAGI. The CDR3 extends over 15 amino acids. Trimming took 6 bases from V and 0 from J, leaving 15 bases between them. The CDR3 DNA follows: TGTGCCAGCAGCACCAGGGGCTACGACTCCTACGAGCAGTACTTC. Translating gives CASSTRGYDSYEQYF.

This chain links TRBV5-1 with TRBJ1-4; no firm D call. The CDR3 sequence is 14 residues long. Germline CDR1 and CDR2: SGHRS and YFSETQ. V shed 0 bases and J shed 3 bases, with 6 bases lying between them. The CDR3: CASSLGASNEKLFF. CDR3 sequence (DNA): TGCGCCAGCAGCTTGGGAGCTTCTAATGAAAAACTGTTTTTT.

The chain is built from TRBV10-3 and TRBJ1-1; D is unclear. V was clipped by 7 bases and J by 1 base, with 10 bases between them. In germline, CDR1 is ENHRY, CDR2 SYGVKD. The CDR3 extends over 13 amino acids. The CDR3 nucleotides read TGTGCCATCACGAGGGCGGGGAACACTGAAGCTTTCTTT. As protein: CAITRAGNTEAFF.

This clone was detected only a few times. V and J are TRBV6-5 and TRBJ1-5; D gene ambiguous. Germline loops: CDR1 MNHEY, CDR2 SVGAGI. The CDR3 is made up of 14 amino acids. The V gene lost 7 bases and the J gene lost 1 base, with 11 bases spanning the gap. CDR3 bases: TGTGCCAGCAAAGAGGGTTGGAGCAATCAGCCCCAGCATTTT. Translated, it gives CASKEGWSNQPQHF.

The V gene is TRBV4-3, the J gene TRBJ2-1; 7 nucleotides agree with TRBD1. From germline, CDR1 is LGHNA and CDR2 YSLEER. The CDR3 extends over 17 amino acids. V lost 3 bases, J lost 0 bases, and 8 bases stayed unmatched. The CDR3 spells CASSHRSSGGSYNEQFF. In DNA, the CDR3 is TGCGCCAGCAGCCATCGCTCTTCAGGGGGCTCCTACAATGAGCAGTTCTTC.

A few counts support this clone. The same CDR3 arises from other DNA sequences in this sample as well. The chain is built from TRBV6-4 and TRBJ2-3; 9 bases match TRBD2. The length of the CDR3 is 14 residues. V shed 3 bases and J 3 bases; nucleotides not matched to a gene: 1. The V gene's germline CDR1 is MRHNA and CDR2 SNTAGT. The CDR3 bases are TGTGCCAGCAGTGAGCGGGGGGGAACAGATACGCAGTATTTT. It is translated as CASSERGGTDTQYF.

CDR3 nucleotide sequence: TGTGCCAGCAGCCCTAGACAGGGTTGGGTTGAAAAACTGTTTTTT. Encoded protein: CASSPRQGWVEKLFF. The chain is built from TRBV7-2 and TRBJ1-4, with 7 bases lining up with TRBD1. The J segment lost 7 bases and the V segment lost 5 bases, leaving 10 bases of the junction unmatched. The CDR3 runs 15 residues. The V gene's germline CDR1 is SGHTA and CDR2 FQGNSA.

The chain's CDR3 is CASSQEMVNEQYF. CDR3 nucleotide sequence: TGCGCCAGCAGCCAAGAAATGGTTAACGAGCAGTACTTC. This chain joins TRBV4-3 and TRBJ2-5; D is unclear. TRBJ2-7 explains the end of the DNA better; the J call may be wrong. CDR1 and CDR2 from the germline V gene are LGHNA and YSLEER. The CDR3 contains 13 residues.